The rows below give T cell receptor beta chains drawn from one sample of a study of T-cell reconstitution after alpha-beta-depleted transplantation in children. TCRdb analysed the PCR reads with MiXCR anew, one entry per CDR3 protein. The sample consists of some 640,000 distinct CDR3 sequences, approximately 15% of them appearing once. The sample consisted of PBMCs from the stem cell graft donor, taken from the stem cell graft. Receptors originate from a human donor who donated a stem cell graft to a child with acute myeloid leukemia. The CDR3 runs from the conserved cysteine through the conserved F or W. A D gene is named only where the DNA matches it firmly. Clone size is shown for a subset of rows, as once, few, many or a class of expanded clone.

clone_size j_call d_call v_call cdr3_length cdr3_nt cdr3_aa
few TRBJ2-3 TRBD2 TRBV7-6 16 TGTGCCAGCAGCTTACCGTCTAGCGGGGAAACAGATACGCAGTATTTT CASSLPSSGETDTQYF
few TRBJ1-1 . TRBV20-1 16 TGCAGGATGGGCTTCAGTAGCGGCAAGGTGGGCACTGAAGCTTTCTTT CRMGFSSGKVGTEAFF
many TRBJ1-1 . TRBV12-3/TRBV12-4 14 TGTGCCAGCAGTTTGACAGGTTTGAACACTGAAGCTTTCTTT CASSLTGLNTEAFF
few TRBJ2-2 . TRBV20-1 14 TGCAGTGCTAGGGGCTTCGGCGTAACCGGGGAGCTGTTTTTT CSARGFGVTGELFF
few TRBJ2-3 TRBD2 TRBV20-1 14 TGCAGTGCCCAGATCGGCGGGGGGGTTGATACGCAGTATTTT CSAQIGGGVDTQYF
many TRBJ2-1 . TRBV5-1 16 TGCGCCAGCAGCTTGGCAGTCAGGGGCTCCTACAATGAGCAGTTCTTC CASSLAVRGSYNEQFF
few TRBJ2-7 TRBD1 TRBV7-9 14 TGTGCCAGCAGCGGGACAGGCCAGGCCTACGAGCAGTACTTC CASSGTGQAYEQYF
few TRBJ2-3 TRBD2 TRBV20-1 15 TGCAGTGCTCGGACCGAGCGGGGGAGCACAGATACGCAGTATTTT CSARTERGSTDTQYF
few TRBJ2-1 . TRBV10-1 14 TGCGCCAGCAGTGAGATGGGGACGCCCAATGAGCAGTTCTTC CASSEMGTPNEQFF
. TRBJ1-1 . TRBV20-1 13 TGCGGTGCTAGTGGCAGGGTGAACACTGAAGCTTTCTTT CGASGRVNTEAFF
few TRBJ2-1 TRBD1 TRBV5-1 13 TGCGCCAGCAGGGCAGGGGGCAACAATGAGCAGTTCTTC CASRAGGNNEQFF
few TRBJ1-6 . TRBV6-5 15 TGTGCCAGCAGTAACCAGGCGGCGGGCCATTCACCCCTCCACTTT CASSNQAAGHSPLHF
few TRBJ2-4 . TRBV7-2 16 TGTGCCACTTCCCTCGGGCCCCACTTTAGCAAAAACATTCAGTACTTC CATSLGPHFSKNIQYF
. TRBJ2-1 TRBD1 TRBV5-8 16 TGTGCCAGCAGCCCCGGGACAGGCCTCTCCTACAATGAGCAGTTCTTC CASSPGTGLSYNEQFF
. TRBJ2-3 . TRBV12-5 15 TGTGCTAGTGGTTTGGAGGCGGGACGCACAGATACGCAGTATTTT CASGLEAGRTDTQYF
few TRBJ1-1 . TRBV2 13 TGTGCCAGCAGTGACCTCGGTTACACTGAAGCTTTCTTT CASSDLGYTEAFF
. TRBJ1-3 . TRBV6-5 15 TGTGCCAGCAGTTACTCACAGGGTTTCAAGGGAACCATATATTTT CASSYSQGFKGTIYF
few TRBJ2-1 . TRBV12-3/TRBV12-4 13 TGTGCCAGCAGCCTGAAGAGCGACAATGAGCAGTTCTTC CASSLKSDNEQFF
few TRBJ1-5 TRBD1 TRBV15 13 TGTGCCACCGGGGACAGGCTTAATCAGCCCCAGCATTTT CATGDRLNQPQHF
few TRBJ2-1 . TRBV13 14 TGTGCCAGCAGCCCCCGAGGTAGCGGTGGTGAGCAGTTCTTC CASSPRGSGGEQFF
many TRBJ1-1 . TRBV7-2 13 TGTGCCAGCAGCCAGACCTGGAACACTGAAGCTTTCTTT CASSQTWNTEAFF
. TRBJ2-7 . TRBV7-2 14 TGTGCCAGCAGCGATCAGACACCAGCCTACGAGCAGTACTTC CASSDQTPAYEQYF
many TRBJ2-1 TRBD1 TRBV24-1 16 TGTGCCACCAGTGATACCCGAGGGGGCGCGGCGAATGAGCAGTTCTTC CATSDTRGGAANEQFF
many TRBJ1-1 . TRBV10-2 12 TGCGCCATCCTACAGGAGAACACTGAAGCTTTCTTT CAILQENTEAFF
many TRBJ2-1 TRBD2 TRBV20-1 13 TGCAGTGGGAGAAGCGGGGGCCTCGATGAGCAGTTCTTC CSGRSGGLDEQFF